The clone carrying this T cell receptor beta chain has only a few counts. This CDR3 has 15 amino acids. V was trimmed by 5 bases and J by 10 bases, leaving 21 bases between them. The V gene's germline CDR1 is SNHLY and CDR2 FYNNEI. The sorted Tregs were CD4+CD25+CD127-/low cells. Each CDR3 protein is one row after TCRdb ran MiXCR on the 5' RACE reads. Here the sample spans approximately 58,000 distinct CDR3 sequences, approximately 26% being singletons. The chain uses TRBV2 and TRBJ2-1; perhaps TRBD2 as D (6 bases). This TCR came from a female donor with breast cancer. What was sequenced was tumor-infiltrating Tregs sorted from the breast tumor. The CDR3 nucleotides are TGTGCCAGCAGTACTAGTAGCGGACGGGGAAGAGAGCAGTTCTTC. As protein: CASSTSSGRGREQFF.